The sequence of this T cell receptor (beta chain) was determined in a study of blood T cell repertoires in COVID-19 (dated by TCRdb to the early 2020s). For the wider study: Samples covering the acute and convalescent phases of COVID-19 were provided by collaborators in the United States, Italy and Spain. The material from the prospective study consisted of cDNA or gDNA derived from T cells, B-cell-depleted T cells, or PBMCs. The dataset comprised deeply sampled blood TCRbeta repertoires from subjects exposed to, actively infected with, or recovered from COVID-19. The repertoires were made available in a free public database intended to serve as a resource for research on the immune response to SARS-CoV-2. The samples were drawn from two sources: the first 160 participants of the ongoing ImmuneRACE study, and 1,000 to 1,500 subjects contributed by 6 global collaborators. Sample metadata almost always included a de-identified subject ID, COVID-19 status, age in years and sex. Where HLA class I and class II types were available, the types were taken from metadata supplied by the sample provider, not from assay-based typing. Broader findings and caveats from the paper: How much clinical and demographic metadata was included differed by source and by participant, and the metadata was provided uncurated.

This clone was seen just once. Its antigen is currently not known. Base qualities were left out, and no much larger clone turns up one base away. TCRbeta CDR3 regions were amplified from genomic DNA using the immunoSEQ Assay, a bias-controlled multiplex PCR. In the original analysis: The number of nucleated cells in each sample was estimated by amplification of reference gene primers within the assay. To quantify the absolute abundance of each unique TCRbeta CDR3 rearrangement, sequence reads were collapsed and filtered. For each sample, productive Simpson clonality was calculated as the square root of Simpson's diversity index across productive rearrangements. TCRdb provides this immuneACCESS table in a form limited to in-frame rearrangements. Some clones are lacking; in checked studies, under half of them reflect an unresolved V gene, and why the rest are absent is not known. That table supplies the V and J calls and clone size; D and trimming were determined from the DNA. In this sample the table shows approximately 70,000 clones, roughly 90% of which occur a single time. 2.5% to 3% of the sample goes to the ten largest clones.

One collaborating source in Seattle enrolled patients during active infection and followed them longitudinally through the course of disease. The collaborating institutions used their own protocols to collect whole blood in K2EDTA tubes. For TCRbeta analysis, collaborators shipped samples as frozen whole blood, isolated PBMCs, or DNA extracted from either of those sample types. The germline V gene encodes CDR1 SGHVS and CDR2 FNYEAQ. The CDR3 numbers 17 residues from cysteine through phenylalanine. The retained sequence is limited to the CDR3, 51 bases, with the frame set at the first base. V loses 4 bases at its end and J loses 4 bases; junction bases beyond the gene matches: 14.

The sequence was collected from a man aged 45-65 years with COVID-19, enrolled during active disease. The rearranged segments are TRBV7-6 and TRBJ2-3, with TRBD1 identical over 7 junction bases. Sequences were obtained from peripheral blood. CDR3 region: CASSSAPTGSGADTQYF. The bases are TGTGCCAGCAGCTCCGCCCCGACAGGGAGTGGGGCAGATACGCAGTATTTT. Supplemented by the reference TRBV7-6 and TRBJ2-3 proteins around the CDR3, the complete variable domain is GAGVSQSPRYKVTKRGQDVALRCDPISGHVSLYWYRQALGQGPEFLTYFNYEAQQDKSGLPNDRFSAERPEGSISTLTIQRTEQRDSAMYRCASSSAPTGSGADTQYFGPGTRLTVL.